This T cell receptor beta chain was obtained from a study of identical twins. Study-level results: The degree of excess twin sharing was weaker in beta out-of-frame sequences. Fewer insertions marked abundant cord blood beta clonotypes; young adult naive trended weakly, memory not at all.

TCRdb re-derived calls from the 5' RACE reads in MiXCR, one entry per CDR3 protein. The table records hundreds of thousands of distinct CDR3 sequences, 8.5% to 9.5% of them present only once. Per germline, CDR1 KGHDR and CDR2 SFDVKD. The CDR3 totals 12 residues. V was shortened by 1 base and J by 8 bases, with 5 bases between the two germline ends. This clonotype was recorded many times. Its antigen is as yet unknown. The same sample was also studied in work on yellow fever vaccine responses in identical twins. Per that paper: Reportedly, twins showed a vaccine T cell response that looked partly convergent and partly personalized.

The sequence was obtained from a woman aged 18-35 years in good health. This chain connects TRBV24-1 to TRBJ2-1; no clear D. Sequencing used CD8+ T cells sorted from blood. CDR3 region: CATSDFWDEQFF. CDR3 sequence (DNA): TGTGCCACCAGTGATTTTTGGGATGAGCAGTTCTTC.